The clone carrying this TCR beta chain was counted ten times or more. Antigen: not known. The length of the CDR3 is 15 residues. With V trimmed by 6 bases and J by 5 bases, 14 bases remained unmatched. Germline CDR1 and CDR2: DFQATT and SNEGSKA (reference sequence). This sample was taken from a study of early T cells in non-severe SARS-CoV-2 infection. Overall study context: Whole-blood bulk RNA, unsorted, was sequenced, and chains were unpaired. Whole-study results and caveats: Clonotype matching in VDJdb favored anti-spike CD8 responses and did not capture private and CD4 specificities.

Researchers tagged individual cDNA molecules with unique molecular identifiers. TCRdb re-derived calls from the 5' RACE reads in MiXCR, one entry per CDR3 protein. The repertoire has roughly 61,000 distinct CDR3 sequences, 8% to 10% of them found once; the top ten carry over 8.5%. The sequencing input was whole blood. The receptor's source is an adult who was a healthcare worker with PCR-confirmed SARS-CoV-2 infection or an uninfected control (not recorded which). The chain is built from TRBV20-1 and TRBJ2-7; 9 bases are a match to TRBD2. The CDR3 region has the DNA TGCAGTGCCACGATACCGGGACTAGCTTACAACGAGCAGTACTTC. Translation: CSATIPGLAYNEQYF.